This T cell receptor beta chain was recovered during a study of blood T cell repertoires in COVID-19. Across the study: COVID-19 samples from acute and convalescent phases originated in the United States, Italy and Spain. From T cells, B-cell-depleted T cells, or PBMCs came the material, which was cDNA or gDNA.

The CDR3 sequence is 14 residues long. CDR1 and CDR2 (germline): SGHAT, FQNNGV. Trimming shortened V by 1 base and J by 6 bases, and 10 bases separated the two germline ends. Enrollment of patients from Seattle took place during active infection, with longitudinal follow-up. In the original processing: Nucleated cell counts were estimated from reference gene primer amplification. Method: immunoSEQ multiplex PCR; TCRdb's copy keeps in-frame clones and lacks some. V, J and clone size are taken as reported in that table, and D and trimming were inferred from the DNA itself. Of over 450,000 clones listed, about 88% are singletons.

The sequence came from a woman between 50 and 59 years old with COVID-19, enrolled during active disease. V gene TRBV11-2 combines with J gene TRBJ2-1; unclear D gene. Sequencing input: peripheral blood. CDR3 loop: CASSLAGLGNEQFF. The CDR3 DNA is TGTGCCAGCAGCTTAGCTGGGCTGGGCAATGAGCAGTTCTTC.